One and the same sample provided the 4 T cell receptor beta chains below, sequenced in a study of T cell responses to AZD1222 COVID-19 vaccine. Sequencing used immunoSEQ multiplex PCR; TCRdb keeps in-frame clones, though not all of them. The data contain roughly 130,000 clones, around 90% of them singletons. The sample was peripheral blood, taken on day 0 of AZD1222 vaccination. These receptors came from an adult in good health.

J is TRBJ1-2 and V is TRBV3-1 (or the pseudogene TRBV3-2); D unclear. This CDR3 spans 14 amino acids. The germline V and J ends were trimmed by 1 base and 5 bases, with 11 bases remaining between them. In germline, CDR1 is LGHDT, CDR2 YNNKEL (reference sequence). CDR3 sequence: CASSQASTAYGYTF. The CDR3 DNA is TGTGCCAGCAGCCAAGCCTCAACCGCTTATGGCTACACCTTC.

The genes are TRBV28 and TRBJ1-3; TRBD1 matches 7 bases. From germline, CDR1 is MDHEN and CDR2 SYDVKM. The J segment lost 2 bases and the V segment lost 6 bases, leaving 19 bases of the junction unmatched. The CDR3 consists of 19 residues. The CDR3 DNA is TGTGCCAGCAGCCTAGGCCGATTCGGACAGGCGACTACTGGAAACACCATATATTTT. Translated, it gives CASSLGRFGQATTGNTIYF.

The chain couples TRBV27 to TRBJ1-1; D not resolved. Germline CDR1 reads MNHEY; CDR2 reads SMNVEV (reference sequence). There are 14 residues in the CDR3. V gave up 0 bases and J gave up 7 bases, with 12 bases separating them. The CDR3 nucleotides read TGTGCCAGCAGTTTATCTGGGCAGGTCCGTGAAGCTTTCTTT. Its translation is CASSLSGQVREAFF.

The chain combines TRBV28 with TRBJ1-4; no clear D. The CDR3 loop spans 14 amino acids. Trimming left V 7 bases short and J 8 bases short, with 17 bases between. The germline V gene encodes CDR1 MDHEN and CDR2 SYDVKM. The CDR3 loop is CASTHDRRNEKLFF. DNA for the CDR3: TGTGCCAGCACGCACGACCGGCGAAACGAAAAACTGTTTTTT. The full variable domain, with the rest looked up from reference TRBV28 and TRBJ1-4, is DVKVTQSSRYLVKRTGEKVFLECVQDMDHENMFWYRQDPGLGLRLIYFSYDVKMKEKGDIPEGYSVSREKKERFSLILESASTNQTSMYLCASTHDRRNEKLFFGSGTQLSVL.